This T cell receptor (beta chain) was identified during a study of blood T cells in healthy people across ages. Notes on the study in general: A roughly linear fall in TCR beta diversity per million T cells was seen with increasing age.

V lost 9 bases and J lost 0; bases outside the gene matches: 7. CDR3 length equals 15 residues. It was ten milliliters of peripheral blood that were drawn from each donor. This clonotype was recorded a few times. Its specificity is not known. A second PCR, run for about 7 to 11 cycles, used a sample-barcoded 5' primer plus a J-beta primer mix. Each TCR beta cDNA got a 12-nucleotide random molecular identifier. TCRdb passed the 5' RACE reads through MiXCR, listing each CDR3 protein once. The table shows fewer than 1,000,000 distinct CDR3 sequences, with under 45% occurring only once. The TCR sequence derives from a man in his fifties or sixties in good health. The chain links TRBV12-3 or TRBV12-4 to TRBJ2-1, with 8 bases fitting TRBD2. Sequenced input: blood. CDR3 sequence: CASASGQSSYNEQFF. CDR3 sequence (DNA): TGTGCCAGTGCTAGCGGGCAGAGCTCCTACAATGAGCAGTTCTTC.